The clone carrying this T cell receptor beta chain has more than one count but fewer than ten. The sample comes from a study of cytotoxic CD8 clonotypes in ibrutinib-treated CLL. Generated by immunoSEQ multiplex PCR, the TCRdb table keeps only in-frame clones and is missing some. Of under 150,000 clones in the sample, more than 85% were seen once. The sample consisted of PBMCs, taken after 12 months of ibrutinib treatment. The receptor comes from a human donor with chronic lymphocytic leukemia.

This CDR3 is CASSYAQGGYEQYF. The DNA of the CDR3 is TGTGCCAGCAGTTACGCGCAGGGTGGCTACGAGCAGTACTTC. The chain joins TRBV6-5 to TRBJ2-7; D possibly corresponds to TRBD1 (5 bases). V was trimmed by 2 bases and J by 3 bases, leaving 11 bases between them. This CDR3 has 14 amino acids. Per the germline V gene, CDR1 is MNHEY and CDR2 is SVGAGI.